Sequencing of this T cell receptor beta chain was carried out in a study of healthy donors' naive CD4 and CD8 T cells. Study-level results: Bulk sequencing left alpha and beta chains unpaired.

V dropped 0 bases and J dropped 8 bases, with 15 bases sitting between them. The CDR3 has 15 amino acids. Germline CDR1 reads SGHDT; CDR2 reads YYEEEE. Each TCR library used around 500 ng of total RNA and a linear amplification protocol. One entry per CDR3 protein results from TCRdb running MiXCR on the reads. This table holds 200,000 or so distinct CDR3 sequences, 65% to 75% found once. Only a few counts were recorded for this clonotype. Its antigen is still unknown. Naive T cells were sorted: CD4+CD8-CD45RO-CD45RA+ for CD4+, CD8+CD4-CD45RA+CD27bright for CD8+. The TCR was taken from a pool of human donors in good health; the sample pools cells from several healthy donors. Source material: naive CD4+ and CD8+ T cells sorted from blood, pooled from several donors. V gene TRBV5-6 combines with J gene TRBJ2-4; D is unclear. The CDR3 DNA reads as TGTGCCAGCAGCTTGGAGCTGGGTACAATGGACATTCAGTACTTC. It is translated as CASSLELGTMDIQYF.